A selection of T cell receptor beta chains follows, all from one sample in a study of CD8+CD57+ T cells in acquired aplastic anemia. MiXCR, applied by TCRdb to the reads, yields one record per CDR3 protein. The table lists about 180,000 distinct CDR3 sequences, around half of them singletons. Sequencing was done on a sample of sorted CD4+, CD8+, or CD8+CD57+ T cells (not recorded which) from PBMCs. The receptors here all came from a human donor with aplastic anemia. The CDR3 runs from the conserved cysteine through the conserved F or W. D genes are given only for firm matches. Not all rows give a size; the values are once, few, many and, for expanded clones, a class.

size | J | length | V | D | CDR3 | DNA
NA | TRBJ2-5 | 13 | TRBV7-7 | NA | CASSLQGWETQYF | TGTGCCAGCAGTTTACAGGGCTGGGAGACCCAGTACTTC
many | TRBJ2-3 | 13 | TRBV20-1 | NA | CSAPRGSADTQYF | TGCAGTGCTCCCAGGGGAAGCGCAGATACGCAGTATTTT
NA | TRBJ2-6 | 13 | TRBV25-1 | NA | CASSATGANVLTF | TGTGCCAGCAGTGCGACAGGGGCCAACGTCCTGACTTTC
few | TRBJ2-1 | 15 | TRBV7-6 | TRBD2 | CASRGLAGDYNEQFF | TGTGCCAGCAGGGGTCTAGCGGGGGACTACAATGAGCAGTTCTTC
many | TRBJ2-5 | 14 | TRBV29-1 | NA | CSAGELGGRETQYF | TGCAGCGCCGGAGAGTTGGGGGGACGAGAGACCCAGTACTTC
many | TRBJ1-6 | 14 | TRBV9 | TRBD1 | CASSTGAVNSPLHF | TGTGCCAGCAGCACAGGGGCGGTGAATTCACCCCTCCACTTT
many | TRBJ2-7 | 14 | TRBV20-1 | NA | CSARDRRFSYEQYF | TGCAGTGCTAGAGATCGAAGGTTCTCCTACGAGCAGTACTTC
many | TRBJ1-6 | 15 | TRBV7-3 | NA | CASSYGRSYNSPLHF | TGTGCCAGCAGCTACGGGCGCTCCTATAATTCACCCCTCCACTTT
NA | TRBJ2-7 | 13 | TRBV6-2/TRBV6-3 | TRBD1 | CASRPRTGYEQYF | TGTGCCAGCAGACCACGGACAGGGTACGAGCAGTACTTC
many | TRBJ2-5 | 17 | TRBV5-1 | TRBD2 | CASSLTPTSGGQETQYF | TGCGCCAGCAGCTTGACCCCGACTAGCGGGGGCCAGGAGACCCAGTACTTC
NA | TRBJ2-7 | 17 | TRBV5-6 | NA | CASSLIGAKVYGYEQYF | TGTGCCAGCAGCTTGATTGGGGCGAAGGTCTATGGCTACGAGCAGTACTTC